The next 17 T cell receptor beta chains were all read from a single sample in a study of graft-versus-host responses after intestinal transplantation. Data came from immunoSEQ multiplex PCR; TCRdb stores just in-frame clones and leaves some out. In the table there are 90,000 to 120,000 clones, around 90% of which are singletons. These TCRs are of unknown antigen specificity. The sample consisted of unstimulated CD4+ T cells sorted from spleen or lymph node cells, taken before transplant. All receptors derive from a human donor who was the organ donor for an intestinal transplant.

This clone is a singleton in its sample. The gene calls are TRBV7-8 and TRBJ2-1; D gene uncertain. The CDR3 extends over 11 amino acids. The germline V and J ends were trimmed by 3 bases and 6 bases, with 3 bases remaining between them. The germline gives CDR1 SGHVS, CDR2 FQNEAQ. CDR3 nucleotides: TGTGCCAGCAGCTTTAGCAATGAGCAGTTCTTC. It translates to CASSFSNEQFF.

The CDR3 is CASSQPFGVRGNEQYF. The DNA for the CDR3 is TGCGCCAGCAGTCAACCCTTTGGTGTAAGGGGTAACGAGCAGTACTTC. This chain connects TRBV23-1 to TRBJ2-7; tentatively, D is TRBD1 (5 bases). TRBV23-1 is filed as an ORF, its function uncertain. V was pared by 2 bases and J by 5 bases, with 19 bases between. CDR3 length: 16 amino acids.

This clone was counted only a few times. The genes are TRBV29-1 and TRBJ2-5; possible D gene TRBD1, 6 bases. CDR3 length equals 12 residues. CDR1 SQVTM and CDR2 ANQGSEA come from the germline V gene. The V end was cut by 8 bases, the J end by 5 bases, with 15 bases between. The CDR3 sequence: CSWTEQEETQYF. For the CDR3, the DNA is TGCAGCTGGACAGAACAGGAGGAGACCCAGTACTTC.

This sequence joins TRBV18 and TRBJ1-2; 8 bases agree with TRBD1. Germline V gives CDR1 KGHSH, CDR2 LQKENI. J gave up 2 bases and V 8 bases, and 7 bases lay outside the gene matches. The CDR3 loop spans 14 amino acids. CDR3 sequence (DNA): TGTGCCAGCGCTACGGGACAGGTGAACTATGGCTACACCTTC. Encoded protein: CASATGQVNYGYTF.

The CDR3, as DNA: TGCGCCAGCAGCCAATCCAATATGGACCCTTTCAATGAGCAGTTCTTC. This translates into CASSQSNMDPFNEQFF. The chain uses TRBV4-1 and TRBJ2-1; D ambiguous. V was shortened by 2 bases and J by 6 bases, with 17 bases between the two germline ends. Germline V gene data show CDR1 as MGHRA and CDR2 as YSYEKL. The CDR3 contains 16 residues.

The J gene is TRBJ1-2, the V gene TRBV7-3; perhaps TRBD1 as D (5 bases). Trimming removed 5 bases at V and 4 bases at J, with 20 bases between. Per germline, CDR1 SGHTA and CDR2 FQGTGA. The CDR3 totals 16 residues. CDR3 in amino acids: CASSLYPRDVPYGYTF. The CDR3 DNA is TGTGCCAGCAGCCTCTATCCCCGGGACGTACCCTATGGCTACACCTTC.

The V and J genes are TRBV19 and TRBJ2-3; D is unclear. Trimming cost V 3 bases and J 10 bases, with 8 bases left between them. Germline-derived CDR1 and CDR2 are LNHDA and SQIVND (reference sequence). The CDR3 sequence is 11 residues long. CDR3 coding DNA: TGTGCCAGTAGTATGGCGTATGCGCAGTATTTT. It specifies CASSMAYAQYF. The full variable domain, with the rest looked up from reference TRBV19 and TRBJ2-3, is DGGITQSPKYLFRKEGQNVTLSCEQNLNHDAMYWYRQDPGQGLRLIYYSQIVNDFQKGDIAEGYSVSREKKESFPLTVTSAQKNPTAFYLCASSMAYAQYFGPGTRLTVL.

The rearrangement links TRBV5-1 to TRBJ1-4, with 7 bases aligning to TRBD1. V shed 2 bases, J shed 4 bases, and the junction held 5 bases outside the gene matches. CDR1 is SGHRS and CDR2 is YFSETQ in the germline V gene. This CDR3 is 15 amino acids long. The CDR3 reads CASSLGGSGNEKLFF. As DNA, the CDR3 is TGCGCCAGCAGCTTAGGGGGCAGCGGTAATGAAAAACTGTTTTTT.

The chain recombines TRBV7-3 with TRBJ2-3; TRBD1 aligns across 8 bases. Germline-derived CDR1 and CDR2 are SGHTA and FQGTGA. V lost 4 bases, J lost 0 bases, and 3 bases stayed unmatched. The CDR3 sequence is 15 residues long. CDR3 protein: CASSWDRTSTDTQYF. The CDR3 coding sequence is TGTGCCAGCAGCTGGGACAGGACAAGCACAGATACGCAGTATTTT.

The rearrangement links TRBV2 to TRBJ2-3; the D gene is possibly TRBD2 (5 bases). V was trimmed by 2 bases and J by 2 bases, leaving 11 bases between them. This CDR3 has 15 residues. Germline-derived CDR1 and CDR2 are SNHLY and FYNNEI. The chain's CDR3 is CASSESGYDTDTQYF. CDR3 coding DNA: TGTGCCAGCAGTGAAAGCGGCTACGACACAGATACGCAGTATTTT.

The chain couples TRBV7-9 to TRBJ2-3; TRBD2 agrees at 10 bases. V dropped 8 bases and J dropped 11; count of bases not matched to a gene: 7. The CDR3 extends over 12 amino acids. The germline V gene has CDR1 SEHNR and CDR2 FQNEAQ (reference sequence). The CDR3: CASGDLAGEQYF. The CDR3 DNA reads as TGTGCCAGCGGCGACCTAGCGGGGGAGCAGTATTTT.

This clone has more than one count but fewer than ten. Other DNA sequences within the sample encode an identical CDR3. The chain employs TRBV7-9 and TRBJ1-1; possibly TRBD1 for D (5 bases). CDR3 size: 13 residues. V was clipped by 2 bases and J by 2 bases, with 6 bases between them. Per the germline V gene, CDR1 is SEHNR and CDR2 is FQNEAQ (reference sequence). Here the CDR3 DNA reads TGTGCCAGCAGCTTACAGGGAAACACTGAAGCTTTCTTT. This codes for CASSLQGNTEAFF.

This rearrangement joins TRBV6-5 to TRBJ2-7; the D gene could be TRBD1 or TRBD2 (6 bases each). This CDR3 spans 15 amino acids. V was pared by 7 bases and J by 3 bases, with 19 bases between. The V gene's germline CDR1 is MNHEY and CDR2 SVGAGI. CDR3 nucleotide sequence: TGTGCCAGCAAGCTGTTCGGGGGCCCCCTCTACGAGCAGTACTTC. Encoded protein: CASKLFGGPLYEQYF.

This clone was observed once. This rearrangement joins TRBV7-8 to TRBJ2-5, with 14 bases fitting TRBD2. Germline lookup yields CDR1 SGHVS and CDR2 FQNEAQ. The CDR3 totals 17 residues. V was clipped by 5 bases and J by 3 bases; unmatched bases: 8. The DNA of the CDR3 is TGTGCCAGCAGCCTTGGCTTGACTAGCGGGAGGGAAGAGACCCAGTACTTC. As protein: CASSLGLTSGREETQYF.

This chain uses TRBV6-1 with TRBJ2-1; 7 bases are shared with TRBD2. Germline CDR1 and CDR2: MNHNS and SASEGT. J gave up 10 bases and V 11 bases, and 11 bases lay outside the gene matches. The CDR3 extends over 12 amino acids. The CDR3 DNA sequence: TGTGCCTCGGGACTAACAATTAACGAGCAGTTCTTC. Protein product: CASGLTINEQFF.

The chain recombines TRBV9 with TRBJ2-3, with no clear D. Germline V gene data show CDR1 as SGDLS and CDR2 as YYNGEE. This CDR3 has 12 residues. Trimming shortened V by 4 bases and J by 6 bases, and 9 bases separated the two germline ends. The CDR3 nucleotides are TGTGCCAGCAGCCCTACCGGGGATACGCAGTATTTT. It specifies CASSPTGDTQYF.

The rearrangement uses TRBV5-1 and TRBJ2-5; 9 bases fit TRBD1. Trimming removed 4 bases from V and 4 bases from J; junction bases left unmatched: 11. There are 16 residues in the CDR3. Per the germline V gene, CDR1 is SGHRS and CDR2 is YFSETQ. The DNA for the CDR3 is TGCGCCAGCAGCCAAGGGACAGGGCGCCGGGGAGAGACCCAGTACTTC. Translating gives CASSQGTGRRGETQYF.